Below are 30 T cell receptor beta chains sequenced from a single sample in a study of patients and donors after allogeneic stem cell transplantation. A single record per CDR3 protein comes from TCRdb applying MiXCR to the RT-PCR reads. This sample carries some 960,000 distinct CDR3 sequences, more than 15% of them seen once, and the ten largest clones take 5.5% to 6.5%. The specimen sequenced was blood, either unsorted or a sorted T cell fraction (not recorded which). Receptors originate from a human donor who was either an allogeneic HSCT recipient or a stem cell or donor lymphocyte infusion donor (not recorded which). It is not recorded whose cells these are; they may come from a transplant donor.

The V call is TRBV20-1, the J call TRBJ2-7; 12 bases are shared with TRBD2. CDR3 length: 16 amino acids. Germline V lookup: CDR1 DFQATT, CDR2 SNEGSKA (reference sequence). The V segment lost 6 bases and the J segment 2 bases; nucleotides outside the gene matches: 11. The CDR3 protein is CSAGTSGRFRTYEQYF. The CDR3 DNA reads as TGCAGTGCCGGCACTAGCGGGAGGTTTCGTACCTACGAGCAGTACTTC.

The V gene is TRBV20-1, the J gene TRBJ2-3; tentative D call: TRBD1 (5 bases). The CDR3 extends over 15 amino acids. Deletions cut 3 bases from V and 0 bases from J, with 13 bases between. From germline, CDR1 is DFQATT and CDR2 SNEGSKA (reference sequence). Here the CDR3 reads CSARAGARSTDTQYF. CDR3 nucleotide sequence: TGCAGTGCTAGGGCTGGGGCGAGGAGCACAGATACGCAGTATTTT.

This clonotype was detected only a few times. V usage is TRBV18 and J usage is TRBJ2-7; D not certain. The V gene lost 3 bases and the J gene lost 2 bases, with 11 bases spanning the gap. This CDR3 contains 14 residues. CDR1 and CDR2 from the germline V gene are KGHSH and LQKENI. Here the CDR3 DNA reads TGTGCCAGCTCACCGAAGGCTTCTACCTACGAGCAGTACTTC. This codes for CASSPKASTYEQYF.

The genes are TRBV5-1 and TRBJ1-1; a possible D gene is TRBD1 (6 bases). CDR1 is SGHRS and CDR2 is YFSETQ in the germline V gene. CDR3 length equals 13 residues. V was pared by 3 bases and J by 9 bases, with 15 bases between. CDR3 nucleotide sequence: TGCGCCAGCAGCTCGAAGGGGGACACACAAGCTTTCTTT. As protein: CASSSKGDTQAFF.

The J gene is TRBJ2-1, the V gene TRBV4-1, with 8 nucleotides matching TRBD2. The CDR3 contains 15 residues. V lost 0 bases, J lost 7 bases, and 5 bases stayed unmatched. Germline CDR1 and CDR2: MGHRA and YSYEKL. This CDR3 is CASSQDSGGRNEQFF. CDR3 nucleotide sequence: TGCGCCAGCAGCCAAGATTCGGGGGGGCGGAATGAGCAGTTCTTC.

V and J are TRBV9 and TRBJ1-1; D gene uncertain. Germline V lookup: CDR1 SGDLS, CDR2 YYNGEE. V lost 5 bases and J 0 bases, leaving 11 bases between the germline ends. The CDR3 length is 14 residues. In DNA form, the CDR3 reads TGTGCCAGCAGTGATGGACGGTTGAACACTGAAGCTTTCTTT. Translated, it gives CASSDGRLNTEAFF.

The chain is built from TRBV12-3 or TRBV12-4 and TRBJ1-5; the match to TRBD1 covers 8 bases. With V trimmed by 4 bases and J by 0 bases, 8 bases remained unmatched. The CDR3 runs to 17 residues. Here the CDR3 DNA reads TGTGCCAGCAGTTCCGGACAGGGCAAGTATAGCAATCAGCCCCAGCATTTT. It yields the protein CASSSGQGKYSNQPQHF.

J is TRBJ1-4 and V is TRBV13, with D maybe TRBD1 (5 bases). Germline V gene sequence: CDR1 PRHDT, CDR2 FYEKMQ (reference sequence). V lost 5 bases and J 8 bases, leaving 18 bases between the germline ends. This CDR3 region has 15 residues. CDR3: CASSQDGTFTEKLFF. CDR3 sequence (DNA): TGTGCCAGCAGCCAAGACGGGACCTTCACCGAAAAACTGTTTTTT.

The chain joins TRBV5-1 to TRBJ2-4; D possibly matches TRBD1 or TRBD2 (5 bases each). The V end was cut by 0 bases, the J end by 15 bases, with 19 bases between. The germline V gene has CDR1 SGHRS and CDR2 YFSETQ. The CDR3 is 14 amino acids. The DNA for the CDR3 is TGCGCCAGCAGCTTGGAAGCAGGGACCGTAAACACGTACTTC. Translation gives CASSLEAGTVNTYF.

This clonotype was recorded a few times. The chain carries TRBV5-1 and TRBJ2-3; D possibly uses TRBD1 or TRBD2 (5 bases each). Germline CDR1 is SGHRS and CDR2 is YFSETQ. Trimming shortened V by 4 bases and J by 3 bases, and 18 bases separated the two germline ends. The CDR3 totals 16 residues. The CDR3 is CASSPGPGLATDTQYF. The DNA of the CDR3 is TGCGCCAGCAGCCCGGGGCCAGGGTTGGCGACAGATACGCAGTATTTT.

CDR3 in amino acids: CAISSRDAESSSYEQYF. DNA for the CDR3: TGTGCCATCAGTTCAAGGGATGCCGAATCGAGCTCCTACGAGCAGTACTTC. The chain has TRBV10-3 and TRBJ2-7; no definite D call. Germline CDR1 and CDR2: ENHRY and SYGVKD. V gave up 5 bases and J gave up 0 bases, with 20 bases separating them. There are 17 residues in the CDR3.

This clonotype was seen only a few times. The chain uses TRBV12-3 or TRBV12-4 and TRBJ2-6, with D possibly TRBD1 on 6 matching bases. The CDR3 is 17 amino acids. Trimming shortened V by 5 bases and J by 3 bases, and 17 bases separated the two germline ends. CDR3 nucleotide sequence: TGTGCCAGCAGTGGAAAGACTGGACAGATTGGGGCCAACGTCCTGACTTTC. Translating gives CASSGKTGQIGANVLTF.

This clonotype was picked up a small number of times. The chain combines TRBV6-1 with TRBJ1-1, with 10 bases fitting TRBD1. V shed 3 bases, J shed 4 bases, and the junction held 11 bases outside the gene matches. Germline V gene lookup returns CDR1 MNHNS and CDR2 SASEGT. The length of the CDR3 is 17 residues. CDR3 in amino acids: CASSDMRQGARSTEAFF. The CDR3 DNA reads TGTGCCAGCAGTGACATGAGACAGGGGGCGCGGAGCACTGAAGCTTTCTTT.

V and J are TRBV11-2 and TRBJ1-1, with no clear D. This CDR3 is built from 14 residues. Per germline, CDR1 SGHAT and CDR2 FQNNGV. V was pared by 4 bases and J by 4 bases, with 13 bases between. This CDR3 is CASSSVRARTEAFF. The CDR3 region has the DNA TGTGCCAGCAGCTCCGTACGGGCCCGCACTGAAGCTTTCTTT.

The rearrangement links TRBV5-1 to TRBJ2-1, with TRBD2 matching over 13 bases. Germline-derived CDR1 and CDR2 are SGHRS and YFSETQ. The CDR3 length is 16 residues. With V trimmed by 3 bases and J by 11 bases, 11 bases remained unmatched. CDR3 sequence: CASSSGLAGAPSKQFF. The CDR3 DNA follows: TGCGCCAGCAGCTCCGGACTAGCGGGAGCCCCTTCCAAGCAGTTCTTC.

This chain links TRBV5-1 with TRBJ2-2; 10 bases are a match to TRBD2. Germline lookup yields CDR1 SGHRS and CDR2 YFSETQ. V shed 0 bases and J 6 bases; nucleotides not matched to a gene: 5. The CDR3 loop spans 16 amino acids. This CDR3 reads CASSLGPSGSPGELFF. As DNA, the CDR3 is TGCGCCAGCAGCTTGGGCCCTAGCGGGAGCCCCGGGGAGCTGTTTTTT.

A few counts support this clonotype. The chain links TRBV20-1 to TRBJ2-5, with TRBD2 matching over 11 bases. The CDR3 totals 14 residues. The germline V gene encodes CDR1 DFQATT and CDR2 SNEGSKA (reference sequence). Trimming took 5 bases from V and 6 from J; bases not matched to a gene: 8. CDR3 sequence (DNA): TGCAGTGCTCCTTTAGCGGGAGGGGGGAAGACCCAGTACTTC. Its translation: CSAPLAGGGKTQYF.

This clonotype turned up a few times. The chain is built from TRBV6-2 or TRBV6-3 and TRBJ2-4, with D uncertain. Trimming removed 0 bases from V and 1 base from J, with 10 bases in between. CDR3 length equals 16 residues. CDR1 is MNHEY, CDR2 SVGEGT, per germline. The CDR3 loop is CASSYSRQTAKNIQYF. The CDR3 DNA is TGTGCCAGCAGTTACTCGAGGCAGACGGCCAAAAACATTCAGTACTTC.

The chain employs TRBV9 and TRBJ1-1; 8 positions match TRBD1. This CDR3 has 15 amino acids. Trimming at V came to 0 bases and at J to 7 bases, leaving 8 bases not matched to a gene. Germline assignment: CDR1 SGDLS and CDR2 YYNGEE. In DNA, the CDR3 is TGTGCCAGCAGCGTAGAGGCAGGGGGCGTGAGTGAAGCTTTCTTT. The encoded protein is CASSVEAGGVSEAFF.

This clonotype showed up many times. V usage is TRBV12-3 or TRBV12-4 and J usage is TRBJ2-2, with D perhaps matching TRBD2 (5 bases). Trimming shortened V by 3 bases and J by 6 bases, and 8 bases separated the two germline ends. CDR3 length equals 13 residues. The CDR3 sequence: CASSFRGSGELFF. The CDR3 DNA reads as TGTGCCAGCAGTTTTAGAGGGTCCGGGGAGCTGTTTTTT.

This clonotype was picked up a small number of times. V and J are TRBV3-1 and TRBJ2-5; D is perhaps TRBD1 or TRBD2 (6 bases each). V dropped 2 bases and J dropped 4 bases, with 11 bases sitting between them. In germline, CDR1 is LGHDT, CDR2 YNNKEL (reference sequence). CDR3 length: 14 amino acids. The CDR3 coding sequence is TGTGCCAGCAGCCAATCGGGGGCAAGAGAGACCCAGTACTTC. The encoded protein is CASSQSGARETQYF.

The V and J genes are TRBV7-9 and TRBJ2-2; TRBD1 agrees at 10 bases. There are 17 residues in the CDR3. V shed 5 bases and J 4 bases; nucleotides not matched to a gene: 10. Germline V gene lookup returns CDR1 SEHNR and CDR2 FQNEAQ (reference sequence). This CDR3 is CASSPDRGSKSTGELFF. Here the CDR3 DNA reads TGTGCCAGCAGCCCGGACAGGGGGTCGAAAAGCACCGGGGAGCTGTTTTTT.

Ten or more counts support this clonotype. This sequence joins TRBV5-5 and TRBJ2-5; D remains ambiguous. Trimming left V 2 bases short and J 4 bases short, with 9 bases between. The CDR3 is made up of 13 amino acids. The germline V gene has CDR1 SGHKS and CDR2 YYEKEE (reference sequence). Here the CDR3 reads CASSFLVRETQYF. The CDR3, as DNA: TGTGCCAGCAGCTTTCTTGTACGAGAGACCCAGTACTTC.

This rearrangement joins TRBV20-1 to TRBJ2-7, with D perhaps TRBD1 (5 bases). The length of the CDR3 is 15 residues. Germline values: CDR1 DFQATT, CDR2 SNEGSKA (reference sequence). V shed 3 bases and J shed 4 bases, with 19 bases lying between them. Here the CDR3 reads CSASLNRFERYEQYF. The CDR3 nucleotides are TGCAGTGCTAGCCTTAACAGGTTCGAGCGTTACGAGCAGTACTTC.

This clonotype has just a few counts. The rearrangement uses TRBV6-1 and TRBJ2-7, with 11 nucleotides matching TRBD2. V was pared by 6 bases and J by 1 base, with 8 bases of the junction left unmatched. The CDR3 runs 16 residues. Germline V lookup: CDR1 MNHNS, CDR2 SASEGT. The CDR3 sequence is CASRRLAGSRSYEQYF. The CDR3 nucleotides read TGTGCCAGCAGAAGACTAGCGGGATCGAGGTCCTACGAGCAGTACTTC.

The V gene is TRBV5-6, the J gene TRBJ1-5; D is unresolved. The CDR3 contains 13 residues. Germline V lookup: CDR1 SGHDT, CDR2 YYEEEE. The germline V and J ends were trimmed by 2 bases and 7 bases, with 10 bases remaining between them. CDR3 in amino acids: CASSLTTRQPQHF. The CDR3 DNA is TGTGCCAGCAGCTTAACGACCAGACAGCCCCAGCATTTT.

The rearrangement links TRBV18 to TRBJ1-5, with 8 bases aligning to TRBD1. V shed 4 bases, J shed 7 bases, and the junction held 6 bases outside the gene matches. The CDR3 has 14 residues. From germline, CDR1 is KGHSH and CDR2 LQKENI. Here the CDR3 DNA reads TGTGCCAGCTCACAATCGACAGGGGAACAGCCCCAGCATTTT. Protein sequence: CASSQSTGEQPQHF.

The chain carries TRBV20-1 and TRBJ1-3; D may be TRBD1 (5 bases). The CDR3 covers 15 residues. V was shortened by 4 bases and J by 4 bases, with 17 bases between the two germline ends. Germline lookup yields CDR1 DFQATT and CDR2 SNEGSKA (reference sequence). The CDR3 DNA follows: TGCAGTGCTAATAAGGGTCCTCAGGGAGGAAACACCATATATTTT. Protein: CSANKGPQGGNTIYF.

The CDR3 DNA is TGCAGTGCTAGTCCCAGGGGGCGCTTGGACACTGAAGCTTTCTTT. This sequence encodes CSASPRGRLDTEAFF. This chain connects TRBV20-1 to TRBJ1-1; 8 nucleotides line up with TRBD1. Trimming took 3 bases from V and 3 from J; bases not matched to a gene: 9. The CDR3 has 15 amino acids. Per germline, CDR1 DFQATT and CDR2 SNEGSKA (reference sequence).

This clonotype was seen more than once but under ten times. The V and J genes are TRBV9 and TRBJ2-1; D is unclear. Trimming took 4 bases from V and 3 from J, leaving 20 bases between them. Germline V CDR1 and CDR2: SGDLS, YYNGEE. CDR3 length: 17 amino acids. As DNA, the CDR3 is TGTGCCAGCAGCCCACACCCGTCCCGAGCGAACTACAATGAGCAGTTCTTC. Translated: CASSPHPSRANYNEQFF.